The sequence of this T cell receptor (beta chain) was determined in a study of neurological immune-mediated disorders. Findings and limits, study-wide: There was no association between the multiple sclerosis repertoire cluster and any clinical or MRI feature. TCR clonal expansion peaked in HTLV-1-associated myelopathy patients and was lowest in multiple sclerosis patients.

The CDR3 totals 17 residues. V was cut by 3 bases and J by 5 bases, with 20 bases left in between. The germline CDR1 and CDR2 sequences are SGDLS and YYNGEE. This clonotype came up many times. Its target is not known. MiXCR, run by TCRdb on the 5' RACE reads, gives a single entry per CDR3 protein. The profile covers nearly 60,000 distinct CDR3 sequences, with under 4.5% appearing a single time and approximately 3.1% taken by the ten largest. The chain employs TRBV9 and TRBJ2-2; D possibly matches TRBD1 or TRBD2 (5 bases each). The source of this sequence is a woman aged 25 to 39 with multiple sclerosis. Specimen: PBMCs. The DNA for the CDR3 is TGTGCCAGCAGCGCCCACACCGGGGCCCCTAGGACCGGGGAGCTGTTTTTT. Its protein is CASSAHTGAPRTGELFF.